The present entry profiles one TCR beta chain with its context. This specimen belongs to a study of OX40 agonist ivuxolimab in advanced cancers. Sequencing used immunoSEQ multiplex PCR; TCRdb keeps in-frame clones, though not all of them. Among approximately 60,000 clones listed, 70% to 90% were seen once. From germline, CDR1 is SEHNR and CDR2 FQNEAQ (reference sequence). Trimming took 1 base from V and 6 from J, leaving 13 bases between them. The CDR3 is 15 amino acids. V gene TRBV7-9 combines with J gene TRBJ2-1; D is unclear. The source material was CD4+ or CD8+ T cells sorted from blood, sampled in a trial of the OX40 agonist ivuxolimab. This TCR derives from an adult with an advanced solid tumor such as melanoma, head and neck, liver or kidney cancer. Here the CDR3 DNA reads TGTGCCAGCAGCTTAGAGGTTATCTCGACCAATGAGCAGTTCTTC. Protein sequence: CASSLEVISTNEQFF.